A selection of T cell receptor beta chains follows, all from one sample in a study of liver allograft versus peripheral blood T cells. TCRdb independently ran MiXCR on the reads; one entry per CDR3 protein. The table lists about 13,000 distinct CDR3 sequences, around 20% of them singletons, with more than 1.5% in the top ten. The receptors derive from a human patient who had a liver transplant. Some T cells may trace back to the graft donor. The CDR3 runs from the conserved cysteine through the conserved F or W. A D gene is named only where the DNA matches it firmly. Size tells how often a clone was seen (once, few, many) or the class of an expanded clone, and some rows leave it out.

clone_size	d_call	v_call	j_call	cdr3_aa	cdr3_nt
NA	TRBD1	TRBV20-1	TRBJ1-5	CSARADRGVWGNQPQHF	TGCAGTGCTAGGGCGGACAGGGGAGTTTGGGGCAATCAGCCCCAGCATTTT
medium-sized	TRBD1	TRBV28	TRBJ1-4	CASSWDRLNEKLFF	TGTGCCAGCAGCTGGGACAGACTTAATGAAAAACTGTTTTTT
medium-sized	TRBD2	TRBV18	TRBJ2-7	CASPGGLAPKESYEQYF	TGTGCCTCACCAGGGGGACTAGCGCCCAAGGAGTCCTACGAGCAGTACTTC
few	NA	TRBV6-6	TRBJ2-3	CASSAGYTDTQYF	TGTGCCAGCAGTGCGGGATACACAGATACGCAGTATTTT
few	NA	TRBV6-1	TRBJ2-5	CASSEAGAEETQYF	TGTGCCAGCAGTGAAGCGGGGGCCGAGGAGACCCAGTACTTC
medium-sized	NA	TRBV19	TRBJ2-3	CASSSGSTDTQYF	TGTGCCAGTAGTAGTGGGTCCACAGATACGCAGTATTTT
few	TRBD2	TRBV6-5	TRBJ2-5	CASSYMSGIETQYF	TGTGCCAGCAGTTACATGAGCGGGATTGAGACCCAGTACTTC
NA	NA	TRBV6-1	TRBJ1-1	CASSRQGMNTEAFF	TGTGCCAGCAGTCGGCAGGGGATGAACACTGAAGCTTTCTTT
NA	NA	TRBV5-4	TRBJ2-3	CASSPDNTDTQYF	TGTGCCAGCAGCCCTGATAACACAGATACGCAGTATTTT
NA	TRBD2	TRBV5-1	TRBJ2-7	CASSTSGNSYEQYF	TGCGCCAGCAGTACTAGCGGGAACTCCTACGAGCAGTACTTC
few	NA	TRBV6-5	TRBJ1-1	CASSYSLGGTSTLNTEAFF	TGTGCCAGCAGTTACTCTCTGGGCGGCACCTCAACTTTGAACACTGAAGCTTTCTTT
medium-sized	NA	TRBV29-1	TRBJ1-3	CSVAVDGYSGNTIYF	TGCAGCGTAGCCGTGGACGGTTACTCTGGAAACACCATATATTTT
NA	TRBD2	TRBV19	TRBJ2-2	CASRGLAGGIGELFF	TGTGCCAGTAGGGGACTAGCGGGAGGCATCGGGGAGCTGTTTTTT
medium-sized	NA	TRBV18	TRBJ1-6	CASSPTSSADNSPLHF	TGTGCCAGCTCACCAACCTCCTCGGCGGATAATTCACCCCTCCACTTT
NA	NA	TRBV11-2	TRBJ1-1	CASSWGQETEAFF	TGTGCCAGCAGCTGGGGCCAGGAAACTGAAGCTTTCTTT
NA	NA	TRBV6-5	TRBJ2-7	CASSFLNKQYF	TGTGCCAGCAGTTTTCTTAACAAGCAGTACTTC
NA	TRBD1	TRBV11-2	TRBJ2-3	CASSPDRVTDTQYF	TGTGCCAGCAGCCCTGACAGGGTCACAGATACGCAGTATTTT
few	NA	TRBV30	TRBJ1-1	CAWSHATQLPSNIPGSTEAFF	TGTGCCTGGAGTCATGCCACTCAACTCCCGAGCAACATACCTGGTAGCACTGAAGCTTTCTTT
few	NA	TRBV12-3/TRBV12-4	TRBJ1-3	CASSPQTGNTIYF	TGTGCCAGCAGCCCCCAAACTGGAAACACCATATATTTT
many	NA	TRBV19	TRBJ1-3	CASSTRVAGNTIYF	TGTGCCAGTAGTACCCGGGTTGCTGGAAACACCATATATTTT
NA	TRBD2	TRBV19	TRBJ2-1	CASSIATSGGGGNEQFF	TGTGCCAGTAGTATAGCGACTAGCGGGGGGGGAGGGAATGAGCAGTTCTTC
many	NA	TRBV6-5	TRBJ1-1	CASSYSGLWEAFF	TGTGCCAGCAGTTACTCGGGACTTTGGGAAGCTTTCTTT
NA	NA	TRBV20-1	TRBJ1-1	CSARSPGSYTEAFF	TGCAGTGCTAGATCACCCGGGTCGTACACTGAAGCTTTCTTT
NA	NA	TRBV20-1	TRBJ2-1	CSATGTYLNEQFF	TGCAGTGCAACCGGGACCTACCTCAATGAGCAGTTCTTC
NA	NA	TRBV28	TRBJ2-7	CASSSRQGGYYEQYF	TGTGCCAGCAGCTCTAGACAGGGAGGTTACTACGAGCAGTACTTC
few	NA	TRBV30	TRBJ2-5	CAWSGGYHQETQYF	TGTGCCTGGAGTGGGGGCTATCACCAAGAGACCCAGTACTTC
NA	NA	TRBV20-1	TRBJ1-2	CSAPDRPNYGYTF	TGCAGTGCCCCGGACAGACCTAACTATGGCTACACCTTC
many	NA	TRBV7-9	TRBJ1-2	CASSLEGEIGRARGYTF	TGTGCCAGCAGCTTAGAAGGCGAAATCGGGAGGGCCCGTGGCTACACCTTC
medium-sized	TRBD1	TRBV18	TRBJ1-5	CASSPPNRGNSNQPQHF	TGTGCCAGCTCACCACCCAACAGGGGAAATAGCAATCAGCCCCAGCATTTT
NA	TRBD1	TRBV7-9	TRBJ1-1	CASSLMGTGHTEAFF	TGTGCCAGCAGCTTGATGGGGACAGGGCACACTGAAGCTTTCTTT
medium-sized	NA	TRBV6-6	TRBJ1-3	CASSIRALSGNTIYF	TGTGCCAGCAGTATCAGAGCCCTCTCTGGAAACACCATATATTTT
medium-sized	TRBD1	TRBV18	TRBJ2-7	CASSPSGQGESMRGSSYEQYF	TGTGCCAGCTCACCGTCGGGGCAGGGGGAGTCGATGAGAGGGTCCTCCTACGAGCAGTACTTC
many	TRBD2	TRBV7-2	TRBJ2-7	CASSWGRTSGGGQYF	TGTGCCAGCAGCTGGGGCAGGACTTCGGGAGGTGGGCAGTACTTC
medium-sized	NA	TRBV19	TRBJ1-5	CASSSGAYSQHF	TGTGCCAGTAGCTCGGGGGCCTATTCCCAGCATTTT
medium-sized	NA	TRBV29-1	TRBJ1-1	CSVLLPRASEAFF	TGCAGCGTTCTGTTACCTCGGGCAAGTGAAGCTTTCTTT
many	TRBD1	TRBV5-6	TRBJ1-1	CASSPRRGLYTEAFF	TGTGCCAGCAGCCCAAGGAGGGGGCTCTACACTGAAGCTTTCTTT
medium-sized	TRBD1	TRBV6-1	TRBJ1-4	CASSESMGGQAAF	TGTGCCAGCAGTGAAAGTATGGGGGGACAGGCCGCCTTT
few	NA	TRBV19	TRBJ2-3	CASRPGEGAHTDTQYF	TGTGCCAGTAGGCCCGGGGAAGGGGCCCACACAGATACGCAGTATTTT
NA	NA	TRBV20-1	TRBJ2-5	CSPGTSGRETQYF	TGCAGTCCGGGGACGTCAGGAAGAGAGACCCAGTACTTC
NA	NA	TRBV5-4	TRBJ2-5	CASSLGGGEQYF	TGTGCCAGCAGCTTGGGGGGAGGTGAGCAGTACTTC
NA	NA	TRBV11-1	TRBJ2-7	CASSSWSSSYDQYF	TGTGCCAGCAGTTCCTGGAGCAGCTCCTACGACCAGTACTTC